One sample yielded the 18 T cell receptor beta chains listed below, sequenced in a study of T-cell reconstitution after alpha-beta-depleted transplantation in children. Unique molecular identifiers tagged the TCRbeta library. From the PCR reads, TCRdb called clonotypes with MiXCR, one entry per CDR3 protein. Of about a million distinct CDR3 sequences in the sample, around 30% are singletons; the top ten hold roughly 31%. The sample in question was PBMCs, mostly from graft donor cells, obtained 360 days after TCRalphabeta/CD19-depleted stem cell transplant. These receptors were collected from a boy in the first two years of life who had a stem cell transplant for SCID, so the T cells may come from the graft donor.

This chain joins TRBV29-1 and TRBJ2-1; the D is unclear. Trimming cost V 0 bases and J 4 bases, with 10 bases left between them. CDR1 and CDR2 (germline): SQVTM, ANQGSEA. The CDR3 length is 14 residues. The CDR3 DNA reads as TGCAGCGTTGAAGATCGGGCCTGGTACAATGAGCAGTTCTTC. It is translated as CSVEDRAWYNEQFF.

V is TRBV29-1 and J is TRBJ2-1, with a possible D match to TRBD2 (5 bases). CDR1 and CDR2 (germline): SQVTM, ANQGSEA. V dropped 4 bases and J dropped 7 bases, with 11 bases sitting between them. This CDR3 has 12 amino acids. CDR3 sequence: CSVGPSRNEQFF. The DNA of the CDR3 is TGCAGCGTTGGGCCTAGCCGGAATGAGCAGTTCTTC.

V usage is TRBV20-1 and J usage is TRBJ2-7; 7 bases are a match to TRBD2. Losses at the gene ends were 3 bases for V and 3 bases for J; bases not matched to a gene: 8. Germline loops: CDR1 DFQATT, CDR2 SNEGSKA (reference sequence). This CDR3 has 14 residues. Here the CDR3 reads CSARGRGRFYEQYF. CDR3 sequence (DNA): TGCAGTGCTAGGGGGAGGGGCCGCTTCTACGAGCAGTACTTC.

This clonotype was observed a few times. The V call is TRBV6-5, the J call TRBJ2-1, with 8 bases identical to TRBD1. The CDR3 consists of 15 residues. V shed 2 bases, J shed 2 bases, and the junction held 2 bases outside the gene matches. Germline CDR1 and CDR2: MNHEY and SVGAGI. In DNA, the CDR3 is TGTGCCAGCAGTTACCTGGACAGGGCCTACAATGAGCAGTTCTTC. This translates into CASSYLDRAYNEQFF.

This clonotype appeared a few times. For the CDR3, the DNA is TGTGCCAGCAGCGTGCTACAGGGGAAGTCCGGTGAGCAGTTCTTC. Translated: CASSVLQGKSGEQFF. The chain employs TRBV9 and TRBJ2-1; 7 bases are a match to TRBD1. This CDR3 contains 15 residues. V shed 2 bases, J shed 9 bases, and the junction held 11 bases outside the gene matches. Germline CDR1 SGDLS, CDR2 YYNGEE.

The CDR3 protein is CASSQDLAGLTDTQYF. CDR3 DNA sequence: TGCGCCAGCAGCCAAGATCTAGCAGGACTAACAGATACGCAGTATTTT. The chain carries TRBV4-3 and TRBJ2-3, with D possibly TRBD2 on 6 matching bases. V lost 0 bases, J lost 3 bases, and 13 bases lay in between. This CDR3 comprises 16 residues. Germline V gene data show CDR1 as LGHNA and CDR2 as YSLEER.

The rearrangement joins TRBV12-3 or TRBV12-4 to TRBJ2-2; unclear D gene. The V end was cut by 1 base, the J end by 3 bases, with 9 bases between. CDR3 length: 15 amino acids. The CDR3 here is CASSLELQYTGELFF. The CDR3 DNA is TGTGCCAGCAGTTTAGAGTTACAGTACACCGGGGAGCTGTTTTTT.

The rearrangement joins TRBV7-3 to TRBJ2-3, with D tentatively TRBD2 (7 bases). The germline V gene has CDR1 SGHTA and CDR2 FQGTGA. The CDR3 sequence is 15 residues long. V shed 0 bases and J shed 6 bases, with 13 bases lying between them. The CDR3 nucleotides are TGTGCCAGCAGCTTAACTGGGGGGGGCCGGGATACGCAGTATTTT. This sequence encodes CASSLTGGGRDTQYF.

The CDR3 DNA reads TGTGCCACCAGTGATTTGACAGCGGGGGTTATTCAAGAGACCCAGTACTTC. It translates to CATSDLTAGVIQETQYF. This chain links TRBV24-1 with TRBJ2-5, with 8 bases fitting TRBD2. Germline trimming cut 0 bases from V and 2 bases from J; bases unmatched to any gene: 7. This CDR3 is built from 17 residues. Germline V gene sequence: CDR1 KGHDR, CDR2 SFDVKD.

The CDR3 protein is CASRYGRRGENEQFF. The CDR3, as DNA: TGCGCCAGCAGGTATGGCCGGAGGGGGGAGAATGAGCAGTTCTTC. This chain connects TRBV4-1 to TRBJ2-1, with D possibly called TRBD1 or TRBD2 (6 bases each). The length of the CDR3 is 15 residues. From germline, CDR1 is MGHRA and CDR2 YSYEKL. With 6 bases removed from V and 7 bases from J, the gap between germline ends came to 19 bases.

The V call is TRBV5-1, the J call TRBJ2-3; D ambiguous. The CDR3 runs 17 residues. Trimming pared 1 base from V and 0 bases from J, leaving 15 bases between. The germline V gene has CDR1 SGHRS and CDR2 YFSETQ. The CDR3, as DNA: TGCGCCAGCAGCTTGAGGGTGACGGCCTCTAGCACAGATACGCAGTATTTT. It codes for CASSLRVTASSTDTQYF.

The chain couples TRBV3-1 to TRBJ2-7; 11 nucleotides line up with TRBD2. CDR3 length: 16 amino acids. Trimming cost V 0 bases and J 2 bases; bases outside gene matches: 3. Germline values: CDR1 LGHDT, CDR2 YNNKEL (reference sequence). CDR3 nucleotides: TGTGCCAGCAGCCAAGAGTCGACTAGCGGGACCTACGAGCAGTACTTC. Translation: CASSQESTSGTYEQYF.

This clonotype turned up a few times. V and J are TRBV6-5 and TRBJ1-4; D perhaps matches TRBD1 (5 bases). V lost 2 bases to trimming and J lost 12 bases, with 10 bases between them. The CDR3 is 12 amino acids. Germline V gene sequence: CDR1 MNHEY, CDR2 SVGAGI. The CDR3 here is CASSYVGGELFF. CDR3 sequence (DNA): TGTGCCAGCAGTTACGTGGGGGGGGAACTGTTTTTT.

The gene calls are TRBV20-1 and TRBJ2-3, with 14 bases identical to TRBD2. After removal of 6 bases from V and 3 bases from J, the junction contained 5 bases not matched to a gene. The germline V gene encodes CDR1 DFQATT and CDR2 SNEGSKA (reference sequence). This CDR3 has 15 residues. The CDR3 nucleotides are TGCAGTGCCATCGGGACTAGCGGGAGAACAGATACGCAGTATTTT. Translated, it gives CSAIGTSGRTDTQYF.

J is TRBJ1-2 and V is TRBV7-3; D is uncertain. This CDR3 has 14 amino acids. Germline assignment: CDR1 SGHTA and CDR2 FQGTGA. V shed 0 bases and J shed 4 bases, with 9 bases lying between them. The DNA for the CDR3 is TGTGCCAGCAGCTTAACCAGGACCGGCTATGGCTACACCTTC. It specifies CASSLTRTGYGYTF.

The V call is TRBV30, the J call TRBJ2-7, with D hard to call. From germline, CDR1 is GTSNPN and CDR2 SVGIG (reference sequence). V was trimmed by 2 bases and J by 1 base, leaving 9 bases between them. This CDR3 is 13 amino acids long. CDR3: CAWSIGPSYEQYF. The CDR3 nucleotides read TGTGCCTGGAGTATAGGGCCTTCCTACGAGCAGTACTTC.

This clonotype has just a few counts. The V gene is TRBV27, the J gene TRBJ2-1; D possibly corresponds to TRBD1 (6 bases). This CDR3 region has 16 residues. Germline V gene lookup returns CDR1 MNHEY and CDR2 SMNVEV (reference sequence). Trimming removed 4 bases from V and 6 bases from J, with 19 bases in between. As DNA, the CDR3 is TGTGCCAGCAGTTCCTTACAGGGTTCAGGCTCCAATGAGCAGTTCTTC. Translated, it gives CASSSLQGSGSNEQFF.

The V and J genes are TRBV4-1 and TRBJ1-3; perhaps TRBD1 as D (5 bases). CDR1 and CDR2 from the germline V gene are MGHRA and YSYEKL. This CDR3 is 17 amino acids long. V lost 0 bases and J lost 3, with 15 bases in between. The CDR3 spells CASSQDLPGTFGNTIYF. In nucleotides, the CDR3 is TGCGCCAGCAGCCAAGACCTCCCAGGGACGTTTGGAAACACCATATATTTT.